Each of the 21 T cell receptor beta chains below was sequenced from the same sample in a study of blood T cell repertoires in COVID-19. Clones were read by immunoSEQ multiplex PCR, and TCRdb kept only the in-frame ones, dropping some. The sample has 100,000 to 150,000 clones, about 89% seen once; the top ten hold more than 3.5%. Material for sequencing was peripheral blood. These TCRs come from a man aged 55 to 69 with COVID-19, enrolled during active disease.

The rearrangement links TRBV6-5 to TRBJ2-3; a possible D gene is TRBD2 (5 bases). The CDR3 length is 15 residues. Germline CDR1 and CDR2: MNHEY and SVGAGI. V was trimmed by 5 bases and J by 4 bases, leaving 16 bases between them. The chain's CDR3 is CASSRQLIGADTQYF. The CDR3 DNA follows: TGTGCCAGCAGTCGACAACTGATCGGGGCAGATACGCAGTATTTT.

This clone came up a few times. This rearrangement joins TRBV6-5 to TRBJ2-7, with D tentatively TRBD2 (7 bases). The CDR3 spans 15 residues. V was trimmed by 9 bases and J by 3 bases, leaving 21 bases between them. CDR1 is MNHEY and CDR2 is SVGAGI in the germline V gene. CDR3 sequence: CARSKEGGGNYEQYF. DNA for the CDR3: TGTGCCAGGAGCAAAGAGGGGGGGGGCAACTACGAGCAGTACTTC.

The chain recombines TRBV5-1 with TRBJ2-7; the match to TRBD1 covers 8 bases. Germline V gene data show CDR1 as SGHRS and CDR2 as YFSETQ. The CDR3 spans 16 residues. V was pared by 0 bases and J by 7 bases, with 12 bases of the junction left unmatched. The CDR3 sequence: CASSLAPETGAREQYF. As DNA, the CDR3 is TGCGCCAGCAGCTTGGCGCCCGAGACAGGGGCCCGGGAGCAGTACTTC. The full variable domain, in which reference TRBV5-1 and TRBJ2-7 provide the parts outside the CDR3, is KAGVTQTPRYLIKTRGQQVTLSCSPISGHRSVSWYQQTPGQGLQFLFEYFSETQRNKGNFPGRFSGRQFSNSRSEMNVSTLELGDSALYLCASSLAPETGAREQYFGPGTRLTVT.

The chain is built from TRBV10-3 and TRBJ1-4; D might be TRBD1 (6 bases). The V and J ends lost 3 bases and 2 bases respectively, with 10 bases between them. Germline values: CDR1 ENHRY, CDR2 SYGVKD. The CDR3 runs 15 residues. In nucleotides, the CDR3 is TGTGCCATCAGTGATCCAGGGGATACTAATGAAAAACTGTTTTTT. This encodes CAISDPGDTNEKLFF.

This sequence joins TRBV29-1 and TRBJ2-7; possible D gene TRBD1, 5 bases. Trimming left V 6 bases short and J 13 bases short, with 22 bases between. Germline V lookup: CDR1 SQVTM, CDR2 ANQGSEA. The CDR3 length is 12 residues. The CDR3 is CSVTEYSGREYF. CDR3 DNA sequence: TGCAGCGTCACCGAGTACTCAGGGCGTGAATACTTC.

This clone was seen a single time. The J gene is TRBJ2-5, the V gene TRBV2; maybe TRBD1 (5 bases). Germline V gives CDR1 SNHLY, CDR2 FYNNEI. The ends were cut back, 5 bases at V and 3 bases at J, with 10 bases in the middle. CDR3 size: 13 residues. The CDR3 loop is CASSSDRKETQYF. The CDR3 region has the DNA TGTGCCAGCAGTTCCGACAGAAAAGAGACCCAGTACTTC.

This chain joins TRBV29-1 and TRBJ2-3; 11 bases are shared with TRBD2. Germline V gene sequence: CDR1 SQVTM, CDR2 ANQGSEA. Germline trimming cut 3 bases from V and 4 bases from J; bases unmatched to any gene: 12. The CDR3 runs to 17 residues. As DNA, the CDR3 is TGCAGCGTTGAGGGGGCTAGCGGGGGGACGCGTGCAGATACGCAGTATTTT. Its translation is CSVEGASGGTRADTQYF.

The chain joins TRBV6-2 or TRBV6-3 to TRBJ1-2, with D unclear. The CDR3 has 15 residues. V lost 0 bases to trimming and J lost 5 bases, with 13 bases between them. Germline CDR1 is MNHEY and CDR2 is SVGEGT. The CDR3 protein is CASSYSEIPGYGYTF. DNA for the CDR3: TGTGCCAGCAGTTACTCGGAGATTCCGGGGTATGGCTACACCTTC.

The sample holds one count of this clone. The CDR3 nucleotides read TGTGCCTGGGGGGGGTTGGGGCAAGAGACCCAGTACTTC. Amino acid sequence: CAWGGLGQETQYF. The chain employs TRBV30 and TRBJ2-5; D might be TRBD2 (6 bases). The V end lost 5 bases, the J end lost 2 bases, and 12 bases lay between the germline ends. Germline V gene sequence: CDR1 GTSNPN, CDR2 SVGIG (reference sequence). The CDR3 totals 13 residues.

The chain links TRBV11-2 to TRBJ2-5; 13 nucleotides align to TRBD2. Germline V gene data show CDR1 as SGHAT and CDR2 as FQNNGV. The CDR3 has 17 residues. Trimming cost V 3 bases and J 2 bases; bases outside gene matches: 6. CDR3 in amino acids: CASSFILAGGEQETQYF. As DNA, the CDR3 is TGTGCCAGCAGCTTTATACTAGCGGGGGGGGAACAAGAGACCCAGTACTTC.

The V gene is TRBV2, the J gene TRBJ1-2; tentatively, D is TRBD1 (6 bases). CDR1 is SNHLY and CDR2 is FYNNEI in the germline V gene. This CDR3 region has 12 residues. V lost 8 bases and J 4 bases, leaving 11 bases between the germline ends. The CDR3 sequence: CASGGVVYGYTF. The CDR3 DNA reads TGTGCCAGCGGGGGCGTGGTCTATGGCTACACCTTC.

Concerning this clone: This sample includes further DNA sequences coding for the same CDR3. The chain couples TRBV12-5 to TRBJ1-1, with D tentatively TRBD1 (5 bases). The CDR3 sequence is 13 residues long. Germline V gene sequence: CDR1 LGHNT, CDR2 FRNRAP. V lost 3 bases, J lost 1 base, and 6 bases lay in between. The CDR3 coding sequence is TGTGCTAGTGGTTTAAGGGGGAACACTGAAGCTTTCTTT. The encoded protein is CASGLRGNTEAFF.

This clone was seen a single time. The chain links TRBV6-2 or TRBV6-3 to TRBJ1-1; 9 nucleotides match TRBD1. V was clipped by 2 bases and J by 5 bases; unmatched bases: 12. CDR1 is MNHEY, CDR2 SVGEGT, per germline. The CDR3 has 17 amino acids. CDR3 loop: CASSYDPRRTGATEAFF. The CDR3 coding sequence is TGTGCCAGCAGTTACGACCCTCGCCGGACAGGGGCGACTGAAGCTTTCTTT.

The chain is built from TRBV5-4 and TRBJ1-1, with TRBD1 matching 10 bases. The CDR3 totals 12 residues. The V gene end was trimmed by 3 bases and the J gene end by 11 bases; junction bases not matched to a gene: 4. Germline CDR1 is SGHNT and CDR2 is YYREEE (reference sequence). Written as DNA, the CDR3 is TGTGCCAGCAGCTCGACAGGGGGCTCGGCTTTCTTT. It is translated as CASSSTGGSAFF.

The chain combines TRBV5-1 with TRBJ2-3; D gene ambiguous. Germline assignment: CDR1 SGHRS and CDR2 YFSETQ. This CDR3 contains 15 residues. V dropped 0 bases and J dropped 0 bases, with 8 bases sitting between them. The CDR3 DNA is TGCGCCAGCAGCTTGGCCGGAGACAGCACAGATACGCAGTATTTT. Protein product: CASSLAGDSTDTQYF.

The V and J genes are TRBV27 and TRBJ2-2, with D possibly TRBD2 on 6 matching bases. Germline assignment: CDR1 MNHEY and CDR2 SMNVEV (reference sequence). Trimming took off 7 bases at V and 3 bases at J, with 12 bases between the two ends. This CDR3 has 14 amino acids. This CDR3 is CASMPGVYTGELFF. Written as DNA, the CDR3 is TGTGCCAGCATGCCGGGGGTGTACACCGGGGAGCTGTTTTTT.

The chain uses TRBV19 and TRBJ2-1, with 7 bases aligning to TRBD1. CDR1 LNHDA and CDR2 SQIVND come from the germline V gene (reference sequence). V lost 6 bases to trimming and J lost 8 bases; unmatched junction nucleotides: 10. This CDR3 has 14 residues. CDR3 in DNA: TGTGCCAGTAGACTAGGTGGGCAGGGGGATGAGCAGTTCTTC. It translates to CASRLGGQGDEQFF. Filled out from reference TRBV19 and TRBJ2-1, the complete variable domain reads DGGITQSPKYLFRKEGQNVTLSCEQNLNHDAMYWYRQDPGQGLRLIYYSQIVNDFQKGDIAEGYSVSREKKESFPLTVTSAQKNPTAFYLCASRLGGQGDEQFFGPGTRLTVL.

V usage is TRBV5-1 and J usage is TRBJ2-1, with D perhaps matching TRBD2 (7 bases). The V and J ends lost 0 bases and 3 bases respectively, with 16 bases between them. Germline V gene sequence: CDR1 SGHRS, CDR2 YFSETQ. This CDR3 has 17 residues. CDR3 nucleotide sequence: TGCGCCAGCAGCTTGGTCGCAGGGAGGGGGGGCTACAATGAGCAGTTCTTC. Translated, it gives CASSLVAGRGGYNEQFF.

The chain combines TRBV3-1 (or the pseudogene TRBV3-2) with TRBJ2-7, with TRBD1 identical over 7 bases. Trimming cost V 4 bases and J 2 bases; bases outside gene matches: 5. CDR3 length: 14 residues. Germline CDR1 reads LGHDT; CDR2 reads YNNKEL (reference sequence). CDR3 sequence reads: CASSPGTAAYEQYF. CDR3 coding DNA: TGTGCCAGCAGCCCAGGGACAGCTGCCTACGAGCAGTACTTC.

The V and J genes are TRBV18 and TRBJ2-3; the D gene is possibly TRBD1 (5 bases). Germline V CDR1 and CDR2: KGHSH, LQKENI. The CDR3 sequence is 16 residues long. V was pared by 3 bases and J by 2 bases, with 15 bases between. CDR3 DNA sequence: TGTGCCAGCTCACCTAAGGAGACAGCGTACACAGATACGCAGTATTTT. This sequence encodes CASSPKETAYTDTQYF.

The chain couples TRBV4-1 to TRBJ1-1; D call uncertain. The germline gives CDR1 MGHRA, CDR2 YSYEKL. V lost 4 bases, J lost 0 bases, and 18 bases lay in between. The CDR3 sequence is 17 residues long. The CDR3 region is CASSPRVMPSMNTEAFF. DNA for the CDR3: TGCGCCAGCAGCCCCCGGGTGATGCCGAGCATGAACACTGAAGCTTTCTTT.